The T cell receptor beta chain described here comes from a study of regulatory T cells in long-lasting Graves disease. CDR3 regions were amplified by Arm-PCR using iRepertoire HTBI primers to build TCR beta libraries. TCRdb passed the multiplex PCR reads through MiXCR, listing each CDR3 protein once. The sample lists about 540,000 distinct CDR3 sequences; roughly 13% were seen once. The CDR3 covers 14 residues. V gave up 4 bases and J gave up 0 bases; unmatched junction bases: 1. Germline loops: CDR1 MRHNA, CDR2 SNTAGT. The table lists this clonotype with many counts. Time point given: newly diagnosed GD, antithyroid drugs for less than 3 months. The authors made the TCR library using RNA they extracted from PBMCs. Another study also made use of these data, one on T cells in Graves' hyperthyroidism and ophthalmopathy.

V is TRBV6-4 and J is TRBJ2-3, with 7 bases that match TRBD2. Specimen: peripheral blood mononuclear cells (PBMCs), collected at new diagnosis, from a patient treated with antithyroid drugs. The receptor's source is a man aged 30 to 45 with Graves disease. The CDR3 region is CASSGGRSTDTQYF. CDR3 bases: TGTGCCAGCAGTGGCGGGAGAAGCACAGATACGCAGTATTTT.